This TCR beta chain emerged from a study of cytotoxic CD8 clonotypes in ibrutinib-treated CLL. This CDR3 comprises 13 residues. Germline values: CDR1 SGHDT, CDR2 YYEEEE. V lost 0 bases and J 3 bases, leaving 6 bases between the germline ends. Sequenced by immunoSEQ multiplex PCR; TCRdb stores in-frame clones only, minus some. This table holds roughly 200,000 clones, approximately 72% found once. This sequence originates from a human donor with chronic lymphocytic leukemia. The chain is built from TRBV5-6 and TRBJ2-5; D is unclear. The sequencing used PBMCs, collected after 24 months of ibrutinib treatment. This chain's CDR3 is CASSLAREETQYF. In DNA form, the CDR3 reads TGTGCCAGCAGCTTGGCAAGGGAAGAGACCCAGTACTTC. Complete variable domain (other parts from reference TRBV5-6 and TRBJ2-5): DAGVTQSPTHLIKTRGQQVTLRCSPKSGHDTVSWYQQALGQGPQFIFQYYEEEERQRGNFPDRFSGHQFPNYSSELNVNALLLGDSALYLCASSLAREETQYFGPGTRLLVL.